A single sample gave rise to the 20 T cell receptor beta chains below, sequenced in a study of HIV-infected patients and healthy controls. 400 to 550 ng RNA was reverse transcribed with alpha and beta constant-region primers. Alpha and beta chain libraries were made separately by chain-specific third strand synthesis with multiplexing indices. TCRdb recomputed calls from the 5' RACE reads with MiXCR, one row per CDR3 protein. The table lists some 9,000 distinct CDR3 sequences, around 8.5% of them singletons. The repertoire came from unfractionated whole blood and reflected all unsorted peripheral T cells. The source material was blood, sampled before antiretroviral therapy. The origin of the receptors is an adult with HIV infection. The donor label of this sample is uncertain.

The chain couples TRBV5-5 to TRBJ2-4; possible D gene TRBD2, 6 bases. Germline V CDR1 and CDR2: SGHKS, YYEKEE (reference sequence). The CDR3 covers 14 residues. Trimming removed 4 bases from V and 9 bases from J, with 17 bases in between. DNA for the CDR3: TGTGCCAGCAGCACCGATGGACTAAGACCCATTCAGTACTTC. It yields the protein CASSTDGLRPIQYF.

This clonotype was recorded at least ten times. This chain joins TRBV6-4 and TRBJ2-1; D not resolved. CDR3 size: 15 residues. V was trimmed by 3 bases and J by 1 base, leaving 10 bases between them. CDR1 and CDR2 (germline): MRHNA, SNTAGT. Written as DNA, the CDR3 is TGTGCCAGCAGTGAAGGTACTACTTCCTACAATGAGCAGTTCTTC. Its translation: CASSEGTTSYNEQFF.

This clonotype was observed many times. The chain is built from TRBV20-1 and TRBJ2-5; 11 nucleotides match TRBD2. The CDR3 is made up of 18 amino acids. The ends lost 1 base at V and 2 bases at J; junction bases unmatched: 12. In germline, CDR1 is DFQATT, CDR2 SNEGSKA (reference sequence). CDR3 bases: TGCAGTGCTAGAGTACTAGCGGGAGACTTTCTGGCTCAAGAGACCCAGTACTTC. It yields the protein CSARVLAGDFLAQETQYF.

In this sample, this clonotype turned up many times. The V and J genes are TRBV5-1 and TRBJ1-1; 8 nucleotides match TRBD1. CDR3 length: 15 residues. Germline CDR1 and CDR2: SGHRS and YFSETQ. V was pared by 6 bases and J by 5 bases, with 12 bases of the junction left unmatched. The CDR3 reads CASNRGRLGETEAFF. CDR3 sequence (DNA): TGCGCCAGCAACAGGGGGAGGCTGGGGGAAACTGAAGCTTTCTTT.

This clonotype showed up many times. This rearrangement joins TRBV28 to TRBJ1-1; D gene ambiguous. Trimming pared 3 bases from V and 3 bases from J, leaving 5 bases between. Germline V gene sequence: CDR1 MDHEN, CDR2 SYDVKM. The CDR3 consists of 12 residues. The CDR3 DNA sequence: TGTGCCAGCAGTTTGGAATACACTGAAGCTTTCTTT. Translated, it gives CASSLEYTEAFF.

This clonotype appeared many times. Written as DNA, the CDR3 is TGTGCCAGGGCGGGTTTCTATGGCTACACCTTC. It codes for CARAGFYGYTF. The V and J genes are TRBV6-6 and TRBJ1-2; D ambiguous. The germline V gene encodes CDR1 MNHNY and CDR2 SVGAGI (reference sequence). This CDR3 is 11 amino acids long. V gave up 9 bases and J gave up 4 bases, with 9 bases separating them.

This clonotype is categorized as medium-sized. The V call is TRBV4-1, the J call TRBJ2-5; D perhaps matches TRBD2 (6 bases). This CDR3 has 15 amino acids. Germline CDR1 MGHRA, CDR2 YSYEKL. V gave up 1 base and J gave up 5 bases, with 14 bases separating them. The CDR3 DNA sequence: TGCGCCAGCAGCCAAGGCGGGGCCTCGGGGGAGACCCAGTACTTC. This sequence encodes CASSQGGASGETQYF.

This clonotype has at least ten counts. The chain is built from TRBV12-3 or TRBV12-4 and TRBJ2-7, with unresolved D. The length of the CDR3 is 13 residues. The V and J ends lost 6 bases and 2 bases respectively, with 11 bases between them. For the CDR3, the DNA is TGTGCCAGCAGCGGTGTAGTCACCTACGAGCAGTACTTC. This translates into CASSGVVTYEQYF.

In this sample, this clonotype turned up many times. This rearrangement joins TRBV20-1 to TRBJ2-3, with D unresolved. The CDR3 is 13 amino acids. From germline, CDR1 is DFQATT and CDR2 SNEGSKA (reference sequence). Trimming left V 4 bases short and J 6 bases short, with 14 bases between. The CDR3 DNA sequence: TGCAGTGCTACCCCTGTTTCAAAGGATACGCAGTATTTT. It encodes CSATPVSKDTQYF.

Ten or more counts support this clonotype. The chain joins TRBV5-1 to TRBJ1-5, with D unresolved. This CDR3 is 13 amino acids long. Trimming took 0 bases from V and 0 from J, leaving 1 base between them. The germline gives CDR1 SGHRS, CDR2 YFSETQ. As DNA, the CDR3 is TGCGCCAGCAGCTTGGGTAGCAATCAGCCCCAGCATTTT. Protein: CASSLGSNQPQHF.

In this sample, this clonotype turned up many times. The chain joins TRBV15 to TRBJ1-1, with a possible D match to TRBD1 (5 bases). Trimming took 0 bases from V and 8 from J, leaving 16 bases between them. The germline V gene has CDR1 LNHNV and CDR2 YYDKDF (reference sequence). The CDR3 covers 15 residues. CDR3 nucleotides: TGTGCCACCAGCAGAGATCGTGGACACACCAAGGAAGCTTTCTTT. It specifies CATSRDRGHTKEAFF. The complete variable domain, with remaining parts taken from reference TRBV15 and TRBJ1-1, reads DAMVIQNPRYQVTQFGKPVTLSCSQTLNHNVMYWYQQKSSQAPKLLFHYYDKDFNNEADTPDNFQSRRPNTSFCFLDIRSPGLGDTAMYLCATSRDRGHTKEAFFGQGTRLTVV.

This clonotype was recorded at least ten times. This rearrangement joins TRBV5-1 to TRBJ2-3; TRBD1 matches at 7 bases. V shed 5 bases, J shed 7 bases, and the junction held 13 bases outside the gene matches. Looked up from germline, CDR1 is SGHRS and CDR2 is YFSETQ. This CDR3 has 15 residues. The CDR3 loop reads CASSLPGQKTNTQYF. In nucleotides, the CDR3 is TGCGCCAGCAGTCTGCCGGGACAGAAAACCAATACGCAGTATTTT.

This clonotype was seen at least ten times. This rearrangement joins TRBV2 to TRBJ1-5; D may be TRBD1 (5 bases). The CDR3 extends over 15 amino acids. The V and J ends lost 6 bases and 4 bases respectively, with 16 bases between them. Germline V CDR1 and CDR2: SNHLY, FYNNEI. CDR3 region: CASSQNGGENQPQHF. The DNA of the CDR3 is TGTGCCAGCAGCCAAAATGGGGGTGAGAATCAGCCCCAGCATTTT.

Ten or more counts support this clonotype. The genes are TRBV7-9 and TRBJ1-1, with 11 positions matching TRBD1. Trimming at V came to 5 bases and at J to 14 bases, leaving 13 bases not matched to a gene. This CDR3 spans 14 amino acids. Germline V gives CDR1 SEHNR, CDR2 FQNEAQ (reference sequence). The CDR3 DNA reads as TGTGCCAGCAGCCATCGACCGGGACAGGGGGTTCCCTTCTTT. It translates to CASSHRPGQGVPFF.

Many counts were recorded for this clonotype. CDR3 loop: CASSNRGNSPLHF. In nucleotides, the CDR3 is TGTGCCAGCAGTAACAGGGGTAATTCACCCCTCCACTTT. This chain uses TRBV6-5 with TRBJ1-6; 7 bases align to TRBD1. V lost 5 bases to trimming and J lost 6 bases; unmatched junction nucleotides: 1. The CDR3 has 13 amino acids. Germline values: CDR1 MNHEY, CDR2 SVGAGI.

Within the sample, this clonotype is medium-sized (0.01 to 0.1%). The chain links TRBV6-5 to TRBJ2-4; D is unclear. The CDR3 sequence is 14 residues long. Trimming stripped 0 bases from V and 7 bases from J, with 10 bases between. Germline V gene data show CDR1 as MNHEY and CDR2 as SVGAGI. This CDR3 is CASSYSATLNIQYF. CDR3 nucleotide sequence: TGTGCCAGCAGTTACTCTGCTACCTTGAACATTCAGTACTTC.

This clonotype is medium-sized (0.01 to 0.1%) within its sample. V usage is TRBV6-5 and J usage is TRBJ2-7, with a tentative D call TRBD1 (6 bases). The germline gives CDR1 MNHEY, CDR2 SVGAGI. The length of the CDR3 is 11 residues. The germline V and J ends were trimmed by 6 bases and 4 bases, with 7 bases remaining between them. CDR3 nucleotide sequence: TGTGCCAGCAGGGACAGTTACGAGCAGTACTTC. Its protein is CASRDSYEQYF.

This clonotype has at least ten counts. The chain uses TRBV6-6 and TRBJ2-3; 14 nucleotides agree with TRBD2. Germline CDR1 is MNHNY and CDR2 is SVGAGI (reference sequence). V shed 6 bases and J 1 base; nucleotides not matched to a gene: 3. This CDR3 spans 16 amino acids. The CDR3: CASSQGLAGGTDTQYF. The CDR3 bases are TGTGCCAGCAGCCAGGGACTAGCGGGAGGCACAGATACGCAGTATTTT.

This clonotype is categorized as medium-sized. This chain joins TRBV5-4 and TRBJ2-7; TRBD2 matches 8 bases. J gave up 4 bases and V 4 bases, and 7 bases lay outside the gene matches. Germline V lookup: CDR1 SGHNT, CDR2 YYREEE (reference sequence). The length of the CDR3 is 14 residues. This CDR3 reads CASSDRGGSYEQYF. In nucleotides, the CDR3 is TGTGCCAGCAGCGATCGCGGGGGGTCGTACGAGCAGTACTTC. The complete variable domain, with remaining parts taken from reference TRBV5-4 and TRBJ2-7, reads ETGVTQSPTHLIKTRGQQVTLRCSSQSGHNTVSWYQQALGQGPQFIFQYYREEENGRGNFPPRFSGLQFPNYSSELNVNALELDDSALYLCASSDRGGSYEQYFGPGTRLTVT.

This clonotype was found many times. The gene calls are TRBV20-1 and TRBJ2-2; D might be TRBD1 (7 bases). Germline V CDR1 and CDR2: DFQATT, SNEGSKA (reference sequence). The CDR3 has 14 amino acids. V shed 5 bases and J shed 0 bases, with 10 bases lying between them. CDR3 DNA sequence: TGCAGTGCTGGCGGGACAGCGAACACCGGGGAGCTGTTTTTT. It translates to CSAGGTANTGELFF.